This record covers a single T cell receptor (beta chain). The sample comes from a study of neoadjuvant anti-PD-1 for oral cavity cancer. Whole-study context: Before surgery, most patients got three to four biweekly 3 mg/kg nivolumab doses.

The CDR3 runs to 13 residues. Trimming stripped 1 base from V and 4 bases from J, with 8 bases between. Germline V lookup: CDR1 SGHNT, CDR2 YYREEE (reference sequence). Measured with immunoSEQ multiplex PCR; TCRdb has only the in-frame clones, and not every one. Of 55,000 to 75,000 clones detected, 85% to 90% appear once; the ten largest clones hold 2.5% to 3.5%. Time point of the sample: after neoadjuvant nivolumab, at surgical resection. Sequencing used PBMCs, obtained after nivolumab (anti-PD-1) treatment. This chain links TRBV5-4 with TRBJ2-5; D is uncertain. The clonotype originates from a person aged 35 to 85 with oral cavity squamous cell carcinoma. CDR3 in amino acids: CASSLLPGETQYF. CDR3 bases: TGTGCCAGCAGCTTGTTGCCCGGAGAGACCCAGTACTTC.